Presented here are 5 T cell receptor beta chains from one specimen sequenced in a study of blood T cell repertoires in COVID-19. The assay was immunoSEQ multiplex PCR, and TCRdb's table has in-frame clones only and misses some. Here the sample spans around 250,000 clones, approximately 85% being singletons. Source material: peripheral blood. Every receptor here comes from a man older than 75 with acute or convalescent COVID-19.

A single count supports this clone. The V and J genes are TRBV10-3 and TRBJ2-7; a possible D gene is TRBD1 (7 bases). Trimming took 7 bases from V and 3 from J, leaving 16 bases between them. This CDR3 contains 14 residues. The V gene's germline CDR1 is ENHRY and CDR2 SYGVKD. The CDR3 sequence is CAIMGAGGSYEQYF. In DNA, the CDR3 is TGTGCCATCATGGGGGCAGGGGGGAGCTACGAGCAGTACTTC.

The gene calls are TRBV3-1 (or the pseudogene TRBV3-2) and TRBJ2-5; D not certain. Trimming removed 4 bases from V and 1 base from J, with 7 bases in between. Germline V gene sequence: CDR1 LGHDT, CDR2 YNNKEL (reference sequence). This CDR3 comprises 13 residues. The CDR3 DNA is TGTGCCAGCAGCCTCGGCGGCCAAGAGACCCAGTACTTC. Encoded protein: CASSLGGQETQYF.

DNA for the CDR3: TGTGCCAGCAGGGATTCAGGGAGCAATCAGCCCCAGCATTTT. Translated, it gives CASRDSGSNQPQHF. The chain recombines TRBV28 with TRBJ1-5, with D perhaps matching TRBD1 (5 bases). The germline V gene has CDR1 MDHEN and CDR2 SYDVKM. Trimming shortened V by 6 bases and J by 1 base, and 10 bases separated the two germline ends. This CDR3 is built from 14 residues.

The J gene is TRBJ1-4, the V gene TRBV2; D might be TRBD1 (5 bases). This CDR3 region has 14 residues. V lost 6 bases, J lost 4 bases, and 12 bases lay in between. CDR1 is SNHLY and CDR2 is FYNNEI in the germline V gene. CDR3 nucleotide sequence: TGTGCCAGCAGGCAGGGAACCCTTAATGAAAAACTGTTTTTT. Its protein product is CASRQGTLNEKLFF. The full variable domain, completed using reference TRBV2 and TRBJ1-4, is EPEVTQTPSHQVTQMGQEVILRCVPISNHLYFYWYRQILGQKVEFLVSFYNNEISEKSEIFDDQFSVERPDGSNFTLKIRSTKLEDSAMYFCASRQGTLNEKLFFGSGTQLSVL.

The chain is built from TRBV28 and TRBJ1-3; D may be TRBD1 (6 bases). Trimming left V 2 bases short and J 7 bases short, with 24 bases between. Germline V gene sequence: CDR1 MDHEN, CDR2 SYDVKM. The CDR3 runs to 18 residues. The CDR3 sequence: CASSLPPDRPPLCNTIYF. The CDR3 DNA sequence: TGTGCCAGCAGTTTACCCCCTGACAGGCCACCCTTGTGCAACACCATATATTTT.